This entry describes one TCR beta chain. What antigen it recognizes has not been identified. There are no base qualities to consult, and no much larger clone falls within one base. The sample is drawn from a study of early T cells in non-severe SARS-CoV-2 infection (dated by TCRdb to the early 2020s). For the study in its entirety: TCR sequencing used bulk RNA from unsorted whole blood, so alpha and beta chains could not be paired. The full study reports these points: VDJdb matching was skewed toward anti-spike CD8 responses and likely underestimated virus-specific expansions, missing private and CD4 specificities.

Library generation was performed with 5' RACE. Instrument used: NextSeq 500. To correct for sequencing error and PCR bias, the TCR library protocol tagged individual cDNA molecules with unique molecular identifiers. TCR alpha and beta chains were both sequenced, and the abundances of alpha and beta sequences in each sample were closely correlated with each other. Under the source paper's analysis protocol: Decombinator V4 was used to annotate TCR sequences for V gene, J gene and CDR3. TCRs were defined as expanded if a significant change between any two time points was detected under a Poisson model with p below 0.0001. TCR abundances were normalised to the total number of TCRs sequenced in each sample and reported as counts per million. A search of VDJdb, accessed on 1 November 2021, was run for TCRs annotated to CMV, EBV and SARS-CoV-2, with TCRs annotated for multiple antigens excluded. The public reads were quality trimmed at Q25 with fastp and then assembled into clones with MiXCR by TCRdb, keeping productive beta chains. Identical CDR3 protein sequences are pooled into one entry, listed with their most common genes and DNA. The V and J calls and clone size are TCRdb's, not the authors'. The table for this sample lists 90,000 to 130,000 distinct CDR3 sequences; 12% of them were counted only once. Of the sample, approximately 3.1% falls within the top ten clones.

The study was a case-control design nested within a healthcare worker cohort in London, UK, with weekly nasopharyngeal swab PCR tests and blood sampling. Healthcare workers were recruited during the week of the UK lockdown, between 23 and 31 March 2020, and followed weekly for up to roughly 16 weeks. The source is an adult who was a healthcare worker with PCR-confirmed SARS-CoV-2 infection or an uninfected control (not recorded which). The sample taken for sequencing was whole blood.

The CDR3 corresponds to CASSIEQGGSYEQYF. The DNA reads as follows: TGCGCCAGCAGCATAGAACAGGGGGGTTCTTACGAGCAGTACTTC. The rearranged chain carries TRBV5-1 and TRBJ2-7; 8 central bases correspond to TRBD1. V lost 4 bases and J lost 4 bases, and the count of bases not matched to a germline gene is 10. Including cysteine and phenylalanine, the CDR3 has 15 amino acids. Solely the CDR3 DNA is kept, with 45 bases framed from the first base. CDR1 and CDR2 (SGHRS, YFSETQ) derive from the germline V gene. The variable domain in full, with residues beyond the CDR3 obtained from the reference TRBV5-1 and TRBJ2-7 genes, is KAGVTQTPRYLIKTRGQQVTLSCSPISGHRSVSWYQQTPGQGLQFLFEYFSETQRNKGNFPGRFSGRQFSNSRSEMNVSTLELGDSALYLCASSIEQGGSYEQYFGPGTRLTVT.